The entry below describes one T cell receptor (beta chain). Its cognate antigen is unknown. Libraries were prepared by immunoSEQ multiplex PCR; TCRdb keeps only in-frame clonotypes and omits some of them. This sample has roughly 18,000 clones, with around 75% found just once. Documented time point: cycle 4 day 1 (C4D1), after around six weeks of nivolumab. After autologous stem cell transplantation all patients relapsed, and prior brentuximab vedotin exposure differed between cohorts. CD4+ T cells were purified from thawed PBMCs by magnetic negative selection. The CDR3 loop spans 13 amino acids. Germline CDR1 SGHDN, CDR2 FVKESK. With 1 base removed from V and 7 bases from J, the gap between germline ends came to 10 bases. This record belongs to a study of PD-1 blockade in classical Hodgkin lymphoma. Study-level results: Baseline diversity was lower in partial responders and progressors than complete responders.

The sample here was CD4+ T cells from blood, taken before the fourth cycle of nivolumab. The chain links TRBV14 to TRBJ1-2; maybe TRBD1 (6 bases). The sequence came from a human donor with classical Hodgkin lymphoma. This CDR3 reads CASSQGTVGGYTF. The CDR3 nucleotides are TGTGCCAGCAGCCAAGGGACAGTCGGTGGCTACACCTTC.